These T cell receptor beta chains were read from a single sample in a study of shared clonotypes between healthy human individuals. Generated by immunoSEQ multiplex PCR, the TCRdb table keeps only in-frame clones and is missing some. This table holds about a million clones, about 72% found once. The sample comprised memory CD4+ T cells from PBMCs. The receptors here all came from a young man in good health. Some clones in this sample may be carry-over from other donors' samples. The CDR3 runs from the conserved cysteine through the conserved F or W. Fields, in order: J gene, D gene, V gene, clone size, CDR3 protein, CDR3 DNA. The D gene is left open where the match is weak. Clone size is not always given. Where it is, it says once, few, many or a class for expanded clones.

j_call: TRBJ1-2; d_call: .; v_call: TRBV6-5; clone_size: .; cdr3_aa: CASSPAGFYYGYTF; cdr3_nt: TGTGCCAGCAGTCCCGCGGGCTTCTATTATGGCTACACCTTC
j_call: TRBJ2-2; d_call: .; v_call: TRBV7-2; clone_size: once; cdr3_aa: CASSSARAGELFF; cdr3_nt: TGTGCCAGCAGTTCTGCTAGAGCCGGGGAGCTGTTTTTT
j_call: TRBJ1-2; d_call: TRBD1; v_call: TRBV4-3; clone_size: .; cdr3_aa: CASSQGQGLGGYTF; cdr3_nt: TGCGCCAGCAGCCAAGGACAGGGACTCGGAGGCTACACCTTC
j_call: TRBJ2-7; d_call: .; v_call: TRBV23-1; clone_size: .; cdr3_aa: CASSPGEAEQYF; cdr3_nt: TGCGCCAGCAGCCCCGGGGAAGCCGAGCAGTACTTC
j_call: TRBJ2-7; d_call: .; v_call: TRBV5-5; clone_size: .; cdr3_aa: CASSSSGSLGEQYF; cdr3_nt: TGTGCCAGCAGCTCGAGTGGCTCCTTGGGCGAGCAGTACTTC
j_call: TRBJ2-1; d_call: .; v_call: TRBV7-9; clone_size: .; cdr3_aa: CASSGPGTLNNEQFF; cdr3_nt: TGTGCCAGCAGCGGTCCGGGTACCCTTAACAATGAGCAGTTCTTC
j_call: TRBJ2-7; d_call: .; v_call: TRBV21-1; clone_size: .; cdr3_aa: CASSKVETSVYEQYF; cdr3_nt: TGTGCCAGCAGCAAAGTTGAGACTAGCGTCTACGAGCAGTACTTC
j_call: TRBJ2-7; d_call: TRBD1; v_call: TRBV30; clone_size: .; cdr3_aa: CAWSVIGTDYTYEQYF; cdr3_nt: TGTGCCTGGAGTGTAATAGGGACAGATTATACCTACGAGCAGTACTTC
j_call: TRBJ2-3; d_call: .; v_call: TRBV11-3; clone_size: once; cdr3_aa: CASRVGISLNTDTQYF; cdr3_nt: TGTGCCAGCAGGGTCGGCATCAGTCTGAACACAGATACGCAGTATTTT
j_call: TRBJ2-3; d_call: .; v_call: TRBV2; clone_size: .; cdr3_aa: CASSQNRDTQYF; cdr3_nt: TGTGCCAGCAGCCAGAACAGAGATACGCAGTATTTT
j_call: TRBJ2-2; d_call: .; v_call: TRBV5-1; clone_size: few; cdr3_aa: CASRAGQAHTGELFF; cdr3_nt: TGCGCCAGCAGGGCAGGGCAAGCGCACACCGGGGAGCTGTTTTTT
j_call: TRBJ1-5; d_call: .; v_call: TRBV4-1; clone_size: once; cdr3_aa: CASSQVQSGSQPQHF; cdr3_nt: TGCGCCAGCAGCCAAGTTCAGAGTGGTAGTCAGCCCCAGCATTTT
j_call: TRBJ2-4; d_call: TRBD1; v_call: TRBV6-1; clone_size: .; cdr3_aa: CASSDIGTGPIQYF; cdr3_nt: TGTGCCAGCAGTGACATAGGGACAGGCCCAATTCAGTACTTC
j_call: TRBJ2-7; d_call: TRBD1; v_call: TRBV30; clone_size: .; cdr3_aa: CAWSARTGDEQYF; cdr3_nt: TGTGCCTGGAGCGCCCGGACAGGGGACGAGCAGTACTTC
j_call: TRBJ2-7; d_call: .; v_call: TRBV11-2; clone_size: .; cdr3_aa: CASSDGFASYEQYF; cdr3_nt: TGTGCCAGCTCGGACGGCTTTGCCTCCTACGAGCAGTACTTC
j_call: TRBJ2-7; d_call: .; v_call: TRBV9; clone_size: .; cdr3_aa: CASSTGLDYEQYF; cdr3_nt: TGTGCCAGCAGCACTGGACTCGACTACGAGCAGTACTTC
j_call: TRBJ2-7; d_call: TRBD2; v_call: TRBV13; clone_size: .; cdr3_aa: CASSLIGGEQYF; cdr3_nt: TGTGCCAGCAGCCTCATCGGGGGGGAGCAGTACTTC
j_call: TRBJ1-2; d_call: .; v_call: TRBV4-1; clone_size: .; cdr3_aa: CASSHERGGDNYGYTF; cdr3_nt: TGCGCCAGCAGCCACGAAAGGGGGGGGGATAACTATGGCTACACCTTC
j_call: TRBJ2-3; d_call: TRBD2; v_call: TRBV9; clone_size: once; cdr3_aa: CASSPGGLAGGVADTQYF; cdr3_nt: TGTGCCAGCAGCCCCGGAGGTCTAGCGGGAGGGGTCGCAGATACGCAGTATTTT
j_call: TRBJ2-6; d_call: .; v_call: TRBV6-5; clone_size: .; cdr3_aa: CASSYLSSGANVLTF; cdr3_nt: TGTGCCAGCAGTTACCTGAGCTCTGGGGCCAACGTCCTGACTTTC
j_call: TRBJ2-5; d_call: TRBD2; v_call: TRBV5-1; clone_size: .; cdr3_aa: CASSLAGSSGSQETQYF; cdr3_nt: TGCGCCAGCAGCTTGGCCGGCAGTAGCGGGAGCCAAGAGACCCAGTACTTC
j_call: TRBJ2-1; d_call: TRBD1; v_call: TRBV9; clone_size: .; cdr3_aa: CASSVATGSSYNEQFF; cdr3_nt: TGTGCCAGCAGCGTAGCGACAGGGAGCTCCTACAATGAGCAGTTCTTC
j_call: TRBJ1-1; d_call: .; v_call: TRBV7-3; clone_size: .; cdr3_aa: CASSPGARDTEAFF; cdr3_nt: TGTGCCAGCAGTCCAGGGGCGCGGGACACTGAAGCTTTCTTT
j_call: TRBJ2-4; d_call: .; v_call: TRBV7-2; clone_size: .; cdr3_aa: CASSADVGYRYF; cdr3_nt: TGTGCCAGCAGCGCCGATGTGGGATACCGGTACTTC
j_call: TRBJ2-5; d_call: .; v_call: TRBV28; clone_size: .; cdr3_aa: CASKPSAISTQYF; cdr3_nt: TGTGCCAGCAAGCCTAGCGCAATATCAACCCAGTACTTC
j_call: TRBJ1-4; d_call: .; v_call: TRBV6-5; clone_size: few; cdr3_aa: CASRGLQGNGEKLFF; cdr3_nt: TGTGCCAGCAGAGGGTTACAGGGAAATGGCGAAAAACTGTTTTTT
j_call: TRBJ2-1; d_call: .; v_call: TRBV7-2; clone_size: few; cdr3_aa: CASSPRLYHNEQFF; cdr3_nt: TGTGCCAGCAGCCCCCGTTTGTACCACAATGAGCAGTTCTTC
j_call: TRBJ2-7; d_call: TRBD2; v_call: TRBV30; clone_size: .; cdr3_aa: CAWTGTSGRGEQYF; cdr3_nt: TGTGCCTGGACCGGGACTAGCGGGAGAGGCGAGCAGTACTTC
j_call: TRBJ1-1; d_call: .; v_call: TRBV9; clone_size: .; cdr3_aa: CASSAHGGDTEAFF; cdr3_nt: TGTGCCAGCAGCGCCCACGGAGGGGACACTGAAGCTTTCTTT
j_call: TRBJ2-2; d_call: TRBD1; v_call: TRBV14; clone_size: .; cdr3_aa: CASSQLGQPNTGELFF; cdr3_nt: TGTGCCAGCAGCCAACTGGGACAGCCGAACACCGGGGAGCTGTTTTTT
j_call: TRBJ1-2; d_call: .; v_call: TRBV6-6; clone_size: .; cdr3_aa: CASSYAGALYGYTF; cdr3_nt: TGTGCCAGCAGTTACGCAGGGGCGCTCTATGGCTACACCTTC
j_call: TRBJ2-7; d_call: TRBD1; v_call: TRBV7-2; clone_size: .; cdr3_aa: CASSSRQGKRLYEQYF; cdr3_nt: TGTGCCAGCAGCTCACGACAGGGGAAGAGACTCTACGAGCAGTACTTC
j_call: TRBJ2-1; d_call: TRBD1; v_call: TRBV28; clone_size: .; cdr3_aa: CASSPPGQERDEQFF; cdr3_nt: TGTGCCAGCTCTCCCCCGGGACAGGAAAGGGATGAGCAGTTCTTC
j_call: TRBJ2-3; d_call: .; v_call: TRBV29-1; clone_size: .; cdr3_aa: CSGSQGTTSTDTQYF; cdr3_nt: TGCAGCGGGAGCCAGGGGACCACAAGCACAGATACGCAGTATTTT
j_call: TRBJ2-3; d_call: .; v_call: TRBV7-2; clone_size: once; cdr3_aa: CASSVSRASGTDTQYF; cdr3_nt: TGTGCCAGCAGTGTATCACGGGCTAGCGGCACAGATACGCAGTATTTT
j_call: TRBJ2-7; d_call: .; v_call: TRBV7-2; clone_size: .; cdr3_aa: CASSVMRYEQYF; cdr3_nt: TGTGCCAGCAGCGTGATGAGATACGAGCAGTACTTC
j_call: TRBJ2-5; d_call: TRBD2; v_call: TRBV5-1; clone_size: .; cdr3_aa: CASSRDGGYQETQYF; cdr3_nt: TGCGCCAGCAGTCGGGACGGGGGGTACCAAGAGACCCAGTACTTC
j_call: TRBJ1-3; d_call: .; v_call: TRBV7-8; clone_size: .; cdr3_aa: CASSPLPGNTIYF; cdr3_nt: TGTGCCAGCAGCCCACTTCCTGGAAACACCATATATTTT
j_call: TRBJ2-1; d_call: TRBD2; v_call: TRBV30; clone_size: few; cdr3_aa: CAGDSSGRANEQFF; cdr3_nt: TGTGCCGGGGACTCTAGCGGGAGGGCCAATGAGCAGTTCTTC
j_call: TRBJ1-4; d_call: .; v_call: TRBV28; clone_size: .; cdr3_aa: CASSQLSALNEKLFF; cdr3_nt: TGTGCCAGCAGTCAGTTATCAGCCCTTAATGAAAAACTGTTTTTT
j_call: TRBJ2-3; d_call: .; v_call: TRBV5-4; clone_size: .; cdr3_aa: CASSPQGGGTDTQYF; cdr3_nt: TGTGCCAGCAGCCCCCAGGGGGGGGGCACAGATACGCAGTATTTT